These 31 T cell receptor beta chains share one sample of origin, sequenced in a study of cytomegalovirus exposure and HLA in healthy donors (dated by TCRdb to the late 2010s). Libraries were made using the immunoSEQ multiplex PCR assay. A mixture of 60 forward primers for TCR Vbeta segments and 13 reverse primers for TCR Jbeta segments was used in the multiplex PCR. Imported from immuneACCESS, the table was reduced by TCRdb to in-frame sequences with V and J called. These copies leave out some clones; in studies compared against another copy, an unresolved V gene accounts for under half, and the cause of the remainder is not known. Here the sample has about 190,000 clones; around 83% occur a single time. The leading ten clones occupy about 0.8% of the sample. Sequenced sample: PBMCs. Receptors were obtained from a woman between 18 and 30 years old in good health and CMV-seronegative.

The V call is TRBV6-1, the J call TRBJ2-2; D is uncertain. Trimming pared 1 base from V and 4 bases from J, leaving 7 bases between. The CDR3 extends over 14 amino acids. Germline V gives CDR1 MNHNS, CDR2 SASEGT. CDR3 coding DNA: TGTGCCAGCAGTGAAGGCGGATTCACCGGGGAGCTGTTTTTT. Protein: CASSEGGFTGELFF.

This clone was observed a single time. The rearrangement uses TRBV19 and TRBJ2-3; D perhaps matches TRBD2 (5 bases). The CDR3 contains 15 residues. Looked up from germline, CDR1 is LNHDA and CDR2 is SQIVND (reference sequence). The V end was cut by 0 bases, the J end by 0 bases, with 7 bases between. The CDR3 DNA reads as TGTGCCAGTAGTATAGATCGGGATAGCACAGATACGCAGTATTTT. Protein: CASSIDRDSTDTQYF.

The chain combines TRBV19 with TRBJ2-1; 9 positions agree with TRBD1. The CDR3 covers 16 residues. Germline V gene data show CDR1 as LNHDA and CDR2 as SQIVND (reference sequence). V lost 3 bases to trimming and J lost 4 bases; unmatched junction nucleotides: 7. DNA of the CDR3: TGTGCCAGTAGTATGGGGGGGGACAGGGTATACAATGAGCAGTTCTTC. It codes for CASSMGGDRVYNEQFF.

V and J are TRBV5-1 and TRBJ1-4, with TRBD1 as a possible D gene (6 bases). Germline CDR1 SGHRS, CDR2 YFSETQ. Trimming cost V 1 base and J 8 bases, with 9 bases left between them. The length of the CDR3 is 13 residues. The CDR3 DNA reads as TGCGCCAGCAGCTTGACAGGGAAGGAAAAACTGTTTTTT. It is translated as CASSLTGKEKLFF.

This rearrangement joins TRBV6-5 to TRBJ2-7, with 10 bases matching TRBD1. In germline, CDR1 is MNHEY, CDR2 SVGAGI. V shed 4 bases and J 6 bases; nucleotides not matched to a gene: 9. This CDR3 is built from 15 residues. In DNA, the CDR3 is TGTGCCAGCAGTTCCACCGGGACAGGGGTACGCGAGCAGTACTTC. It codes for CASSSTGTGVREQYF.

The genes are TRBV5-4 and TRBJ1-2; tentatively, D is TRBD1 (5 bases). V shed 4 bases and J shed 2 bases, with 9 bases lying between them. The CDR3 contains 13 residues. The V gene's germline CDR1 is SGHNT and CDR2 YYREEE (reference sequence). The CDR3 loop is CASSQGLNYGYTF. The DNA for the CDR3 is TGTGCCAGCAGCCAGGGTCTCAACTATGGCTACACCTTC.

This chain links TRBV15 with TRBJ2-5; D might be TRBD1 (5 bases). The CDR3 has 15 residues. Germline V lookup: CDR1 LNHNV, CDR2 YYDKDF (reference sequence). V gave up 1 base and J gave up 1 base, with 10 bases separating them. The CDR3 coding sequence is TGTGCCACCAGCAGAGGCCGAACAGGCCAAGAGACCCAGTACTTC. Its protein is CATSRGRTGQETQYF. Full variable domain (rest looked up from reference TRBV15 and TRBJ2-5): DAMVIQNPRYQVTQFGKPVTLSCSQTLNHNVMYWYQQKSSQAPKLLFHYYDKDFNNEADTPDNFQSRRPNTSFCFLDIRSPGLGDTAMYLCATSRGRTGQETQYFGPGTRLLVL.

The genes are TRBV28 and TRBJ1-2; no reliable D call. The V gene's germline CDR1 is MDHEN and CDR2 SYDVKM. Trimming took 3 bases from V and 8 from J, leaving 13 bases between them. The CDR3 sequence is 13 residues long. The CDR3 loop reads CASSFNPPGGYTF. The CDR3 DNA follows: TGTGCCAGCAGTTTTAATCCCCCCGGGGGCTACACCTTC.

The chain combines TRBV28 with TRBJ1-5; 10 nucleotides agree with TRBD1. V shed 5 bases and J 9 bases; nucleotides not matched to a gene: 10. This CDR3 is 15 amino acids long. CDR1 and CDR2 (germline): MDHEN, SYDVKM. For the CDR3, the DNA is TGTGCCAGCAGTACGACAGGGGGCCCCGTCACGCCCCAGCATTTT. Translated, it gives CASSTTGGPVTPQHF.

This clone was observed a single time. V usage is TRBV28 and J usage is TRBJ2-2, with D possibly being TRBD2 (6 bases). CDR1 and CDR2 (germline): MDHEN, SYDVKM. Deletions cut 7 bases from V and 4 bases from J, with 16 bases between. The CDR3 extends over 15 amino acids. CDR3: CASTLFVGGTGELFF. CDR3 DNA: TGTGCCAGCACGCTATTCGTGGGAGGCACCGGGGAGCTGTTTTTT.

This chain uses TRBV14 with TRBJ2-3, with D maybe TRBD2 (5 bases). V lost 0 bases and J lost 5, with 18 bases in between. CDR3 length: 17 amino acids. Germline V gene sequence: CDR1 SGHDN, CDR2 FVKESK. CDR3 sequence reads: CASSQEQSSRWQDTQYF. Written as DNA, the CDR3 is TGTGCCAGCAGCCAAGAACAGTCTAGCAGGTGGCAAGATACGCAGTATTTT.

The V call is TRBV11-2, the J call TRBJ1-5; 9 nucleotides line up with TRBD1. With V trimmed by 1 base and J by 3 bases, 4 bases remained unmatched. Germline V gene lookup returns CDR1 SGHAT and CDR2 FQNNGV. The CDR3 totals 16 residues. CDR3 loop: CASSLGDRGFNQPQHF. The CDR3 DNA reads as TGTGCCAGCAGCTTAGGTGACAGGGGGTTCAATCAGCCCCAGCATTTT.

Concerning this clone itself: A junction end diverges from the germline sequence, so it may reflect a read error. The rearrangement joins TRBV30 to TRBJ2-1; 8 nucleotides agree with TRBD2. CDR3 size: 15 residues. Germline lookup yields CDR1 GTSNPN and CDR2 SVGIG (reference sequence). CDR3 residues: CAWSASGSSYNEQLF. The CDR3, as DNA: TGTGCCTGGAGCGCAAGCGGGAGCTCCTACAATGAGCAGCTCTTC.

The chain joins TRBV16 to TRBJ1-4; D remains unclear. V was shortened by 4 bases and J by 6 bases, with 15 bases between the two germline ends. Germline values: CDR1 KGHSY, CDR2 FQNENV. CDR3 length: 15 residues. Here the CDR3 DNA reads TGTGCCAGCAGCCCAAGCGCCCAAGCCGATGAAAAACTGTTTTTT. Residues: CASSPSAQADEKLFF. The complete variable domain, with remaining parts taken from reference TRBV16 and TRBJ1-4, reads GEEVAQTPKHLVRGEGQKAKLYCAPIKGHSYVFWYQQVLKNEFKFLISFQNENVFDETGMPKERFSAKCLPNSPCSLEIQATKLEDSAVYFCASSPSAQADEKLFFGSGTQLSVL.

This clone appeared a single time. The chain joins TRBV7-6 to TRBJ2-5; 9 nucleotides agree with TRBD2. J gave up 7 bases and V 0 bases, and 12 bases lay outside the gene matches. This CDR3 is 17 amino acids long. The germline CDR1 and CDR2 sequences are SGHVS and FNYEAQ. The CDR3 is CASSLAMGVAGEGTQYF. The CDR3 DNA reads as TGTGCCAGCAGCTTAGCGATGGGGGTAGCGGGAGAAGGGACCCAGTACTTC.

The gene calls are TRBV15 and TRBJ2-2; tentatively, D is TRBD1 (5 bases). CDR1 is LNHNV and CDR2 is YYDKDF in the germline V gene (reference sequence). Trimming removed 0 bases at V and 6 bases at J, with 11 bases between. The CDR3 covers 15 residues. This chain's CDR3 is CATSRDPTGPGELFF. The DNA for the CDR3 is TGTGCCACCAGCAGAGATCCTACAGGTCCCGGGGAGCTGTTTTTT.

This chain connects TRBV7-9 to TRBJ1-3; D is perhaps TRBD1 (6 bases). The CDR3 is 16 residues long. Germline assignment: CDR1 SEHNR and CDR2 FQNEAQ (reference sequence). With 4 bases removed from V and 2 bases from J, the gap between germline ends came to 15 bases. The CDR3 loop is CASSSRQEVPGNTIYF. Written as DNA, the CDR3 is TGTGCCAGCAGCTCCCGACAGGAAGTTCCTGGAAACACCATATATTTT.

The chain uses TRBV7-6 and TRBJ1-5; 8 nucleotides align to TRBD1. V lost 1 base, J lost 4 bases, and 3 bases stayed unmatched. From germline, CDR1 is SGHVS and CDR2 FNYEAQ. This CDR3 comprises 15 residues. The CDR3 loop is CASSLVQGANQPQHF. CDR3 bases: TGTGCCAGCAGCTTAGTTCAGGGGGCAAATCAGCCCCAGCATTTT.

This sequence joins TRBV29-1 and TRBJ1-5, with no clear D. With 5 bases removed from V and 5 bases from J, the gap between germline ends came to 10 bases. Germline CDR1 reads SQVTM; CDR2 reads ANQGSEA. The CDR3 consists of 12 residues. The CDR3 loop is CSVRESDQPQHF. DNA for the CDR3: TGCAGCGTTAGGGAGAGCGATCAGCCCCAGCATTTT. Using reference TRBV29-1 and TRBJ1-5 for the parts outside the CDR3, the full variable domain is SAVISQKPSRDICQRGTSLTIQCQVDSQVTMMFWYRQQPGQSLTLIATANQGSEATYESGFVIDKFPISRPNLTFSTLTVSNMSPEDSSIYLCSVRESDQPQHFGDGTRLSIL.

This chain links TRBV6-5 with TRBJ2-2, with D hard to call. Trimming cost V 0 bases and J 7 bases, with 9 bases left between them. Germline values: CDR1 MNHEY, CDR2 SVGAGI. CDR3 length equals 14 residues. The CDR3: CASSYSRSGGELFF. The CDR3 DNA reads as TGTGCCAGCAGTTACTCCAGGTCCGGCGGGGAGCTGTTTTTT.

This clone has a single count. The chain uses TRBV14 and TRBJ2-7; 9 bases agree with TRBD2. Germline V gene data show CDR1 as SGHDN and CDR2 as FVKESK. Losses at the gene ends were 10 bases for V and 3 bases for J; bases not matched to a gene: 7. This CDR3 region has 13 residues. CDR3 sequence: CATLAGLIYEQYF. In DNA form, the CDR3 reads TGTGCCACCCTAGCGGGGCTAATCTACGAGCAGTACTTC.

This clone was detected a few times. V is TRBV7-8 and J is TRBJ2-7, with 11 bases aligning to TRBD1. The CDR3 consists of 17 residues. Trimming took 5 bases from V and 5 from J; bases not matched to a gene: 14. From germline, CDR1 is SGHVS and CDR2 FQNEAQ. CDR3 sequence (DNA): TGTGCCAGCAGCAAAGCCCCCGGACAGGGGGCGCTCAACGAGCAGTACTTC. Translating it yields CASSKAPGQGALNEQYF.

V usage is TRBV7-9 and J usage is TRBJ2-5, with 9 bases identical to TRBD1. The CDR3 is made up of 16 amino acids. V was pared by 5 bases and J by 4 bases, with 11 bases of the junction left unmatched. The germline V gene encodes CDR1 SEHNR and CDR2 FQNEAQ (reference sequence). The CDR3 loop is CASSPRWGQGRETQYF. The CDR3 region has the DNA TGTGCCAGCAGCCCCCGATGGGGACAGGGTAGAGAGACCCAGTACTTC.

J is TRBJ2-7 and V is TRBV5-4; TRBD2 aligns across 11 bases. With 1 base clipped from V and 2 bases from J, the junction kept 5 bases outside the gene matches. Germline CDR1 reads SGHNT; CDR2 reads YYREEE (reference sequence). CDR3 size: 16 residues. In DNA, the CDR3 is TGTGCCAGCAGCTTGAAGACTAGCGGGACCGCCTACGAGCAGTACTTC. Its translation is CASSLKTSGTAYEQYF.

This clone has a handful of counts. The chain combines TRBV6-4 with TRBJ2-3; 16 bases line up with TRBD2. V dropped 5 bases and J dropped 4; count of bases not matched to a gene: 6. Looked up from germline, CDR1 is MRHNA and CDR2 is SNTAGT. CDR3 length: 17 amino acids. The CDR3, as DNA: TGTGCCAGCAGTACCGGGACTAGCGGGGGGGCCTCAGATACGCAGTATTTT. Its protein product is CASSTGTSGGASDTQYF.

The V and J genes are TRBV5-4 and TRBJ2-7; maybe TRBD2 (5 bases). Looked up from germline, CDR1 is SGHNT and CDR2 is YYREEE (reference sequence). V was cut by 4 bases and J by 2 bases, with 7 bases left in between. This CDR3 has 12 amino acids. The CDR3 bases are TGTGCCAGCAGCCCCGGGGCCTACGAGCAGTACTTC. Protein sequence: CASSPGAYEQYF. Looking up the rest from reference TRBV5-4 and TRBJ2-7 gives the full variable domain: ETGVTQSPTHLIKTRGQQVTLRCSSQSGHNTVSWYQQALGQGPQFIFQYYREEENGRGNFPPRFSGLQFPNYSSELNVNALELDDSALYLCASSPGAYEQYFGPGTRLTVT.

J is TRBJ1-5 and V is TRBV5-3, with TRBD1 as a possible D gene (6 bases). TRBV5-3 is flagged as an ORF with uncertain function. The CDR3 loop spans 14 amino acids. Between the trimmed V and J ends, which lost 4 bases and 6 bases, there was a span of 14 bases. Here the CDR3 reads CARSRRQDSQPQHF. The CDR3 coding sequence is TGTGCCAGAAGCCGGAGACAGGATAGTCAGCCCCAGCATTTT.

The CDR3 region has the DNA TGTGCCAGCAGAATTACAGGGATGGTCGGAGAAAAACTGTTTTTT. Amino acid sequence: CASRITGMVGEKLFF. The genes are TRBV11-1 and TRBJ1-4, with D perhaps TRBD1 (6 bases). Per the germline V gene, CDR1 is SGHAT and CDR2 is FQDESV (reference sequence). This CDR3 has 15 amino acids. V was cut by 6 bases and J by 8 bases, with 19 bases left in between.

V usage is TRBV29-1 and J usage is TRBJ2-3; no reliable D call. V lost 3 bases and J 1 base, leaving 14 bases between the germline ends. Germline-derived CDR1 and CDR2 are SQVTM and ANQGSEA. This CDR3 contains 15 residues. CDR3 nucleotide sequence: TGCAGCGTTGAGCCCAGTCTCTTCGGCACAGATACGCAGTATTTT. Translating it yields CSVEPSLFGTDTQYF.

This chain links TRBV5-1 with TRBJ2-5, with D perhaps TRBD1 (5 bases). V was trimmed by 0 bases and J by 5 bases, leaving 14 bases between them. Per germline, CDR1 SGHRS and CDR2 YFSETQ. The CDR3 runs to 15 residues. CDR3 loop: CASSLVGSPGETQYF. In DNA, the CDR3 is TGCGCCAGCAGCTTGGTGGGGTCACCAGGGGAGACCCAGTACTTC.

The chain is built from TRBV2 and TRBJ2-5, with 9 positions matching TRBD2. Germline assignment: CDR1 SNHLY and CDR2 FYNNEI. Trimming at V came to 5 bases and at J to 4 bases, leaving 11 bases not matched to a gene. The CDR3 covers 16 residues. The DNA of the CDR3 is TGTGCCAGCAGTCCTCCGGGACTAGCTAATCGAGAGACCCAGTACTTC. Translated: CASSPPGLANRETQYF.